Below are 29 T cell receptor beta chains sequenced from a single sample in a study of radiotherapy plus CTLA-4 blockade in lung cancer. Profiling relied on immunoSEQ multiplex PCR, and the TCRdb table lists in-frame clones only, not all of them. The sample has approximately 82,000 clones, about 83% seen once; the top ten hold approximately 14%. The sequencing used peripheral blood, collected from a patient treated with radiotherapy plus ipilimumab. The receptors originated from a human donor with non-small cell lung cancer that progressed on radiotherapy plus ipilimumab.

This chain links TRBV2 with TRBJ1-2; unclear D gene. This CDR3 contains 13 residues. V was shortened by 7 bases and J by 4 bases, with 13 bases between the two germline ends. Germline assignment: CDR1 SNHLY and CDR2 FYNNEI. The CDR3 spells CASIREDRYGYTF. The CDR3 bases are TGTGCCAGCATCCGAGAGGATCGCTATGGCTACACCTTC. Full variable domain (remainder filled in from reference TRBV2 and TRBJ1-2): EPEVTQTPSHQVTQMGQEVILRCVPISNHLYFYWYRQILGQKVEFLVSFYNNEISEKSEIFDDQFSVERPDGSNFTLKIRSTKLEDSAMYFCASIREDRYGYTFGSGTRLTVV.

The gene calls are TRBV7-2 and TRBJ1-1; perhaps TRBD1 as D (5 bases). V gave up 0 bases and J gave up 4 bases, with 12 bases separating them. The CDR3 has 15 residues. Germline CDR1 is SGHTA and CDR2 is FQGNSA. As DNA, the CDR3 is TGTGCCAGCAGCTTAGCGTCAGGGTCGGGCACTGAAGCTTTCTTT. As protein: CASSLASGSGTEAFF.

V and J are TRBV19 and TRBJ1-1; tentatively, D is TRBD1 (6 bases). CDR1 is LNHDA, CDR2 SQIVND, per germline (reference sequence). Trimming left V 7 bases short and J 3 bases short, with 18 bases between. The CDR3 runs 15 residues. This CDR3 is CASNYGGPGDTEAFF. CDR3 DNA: TGTGCCAGTAATTACGGGGGCCCCGGGGACACTGAAGCTTTCTTT.

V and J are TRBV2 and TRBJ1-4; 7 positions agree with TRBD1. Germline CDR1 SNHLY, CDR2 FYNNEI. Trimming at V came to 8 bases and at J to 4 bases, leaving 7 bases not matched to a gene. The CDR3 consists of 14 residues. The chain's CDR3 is CASSRTGSNEKLFF. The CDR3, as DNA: TGTGCCAGCTCACGGACAGGAAGTAATGAAAAACTGTTTTTT.

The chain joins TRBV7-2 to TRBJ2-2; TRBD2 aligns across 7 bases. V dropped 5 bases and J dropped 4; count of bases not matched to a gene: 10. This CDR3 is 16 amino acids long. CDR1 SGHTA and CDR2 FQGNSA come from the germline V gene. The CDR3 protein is CASSMAAGVSTGELFF. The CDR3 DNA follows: TGTGCCAGCAGCATGGCGGCGGGAGTTAGCACCGGGGAGCTGTTTTTT.

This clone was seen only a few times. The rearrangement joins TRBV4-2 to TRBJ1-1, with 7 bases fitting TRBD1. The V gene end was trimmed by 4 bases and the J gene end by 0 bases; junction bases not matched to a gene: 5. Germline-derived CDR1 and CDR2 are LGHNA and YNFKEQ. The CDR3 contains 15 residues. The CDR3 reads CASSPPDRLNTEAFF. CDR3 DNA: TGTGCCAGCAGCCCACCGGACAGGCTGAACACTGAAGCTTTCTTT.

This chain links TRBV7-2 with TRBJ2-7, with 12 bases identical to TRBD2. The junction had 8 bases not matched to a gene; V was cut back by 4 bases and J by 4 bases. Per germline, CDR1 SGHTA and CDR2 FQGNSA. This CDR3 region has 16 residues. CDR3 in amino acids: CASSSRTSGNRYEQYF. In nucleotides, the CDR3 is TGTGCCAGCAGCTCAAGGACTAGCGGGAATAGATACGAGCAGTACTTC.

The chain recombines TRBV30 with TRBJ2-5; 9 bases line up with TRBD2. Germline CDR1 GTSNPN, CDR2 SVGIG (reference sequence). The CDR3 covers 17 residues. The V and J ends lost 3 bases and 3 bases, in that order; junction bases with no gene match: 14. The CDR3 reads CAWSDTPPAGGEETQYF. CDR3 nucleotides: TGTGCCTGGAGCGATACCCCACCGGCGGGGGGGGAAGAGACCCAGTACTTC.

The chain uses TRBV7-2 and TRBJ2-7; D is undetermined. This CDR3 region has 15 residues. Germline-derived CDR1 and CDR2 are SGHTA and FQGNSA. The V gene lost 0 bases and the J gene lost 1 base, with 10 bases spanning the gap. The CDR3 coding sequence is TGTGCCAGCAGCTTAGCCAGGCATGGATCCTACGAGCAGTACTTC. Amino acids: CASSLARHGSYEQYF.

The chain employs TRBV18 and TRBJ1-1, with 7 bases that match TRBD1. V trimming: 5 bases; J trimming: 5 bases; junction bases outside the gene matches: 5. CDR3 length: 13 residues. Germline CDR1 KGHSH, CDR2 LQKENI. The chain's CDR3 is CASSGSGGTEAFF. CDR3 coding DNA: TGTGCCAGCTCAGGATCAGGGGGGACTGAAGCTTTCTTT.

CDR3 residues: CASSLAGVRTPNSPEQYF. The CDR3 DNA sequence: TGTGCCAGCAGCTTAGCGGGGGTGAGGACCCCTAATAGCCCCGAGCAGTACTTC. V and J are TRBV7-2 and TRBJ2-7; perhaps D is TRBD1 or TRBD2 (5 bases each). The ends were cut back, 0 bases at V and 6 bases at J, with 24 bases in the middle. Germline CDR1 and CDR2: SGHTA and FQGNSA. This CDR3 spans 18 amino acids. Full variable domain (remainder filled in from reference TRBV7-2 and TRBJ2-7): GAGVSQSPSNKVTEKGKDVELRCDPISGHTALYWYRQSLGQGLEFLIYFQGNSAPDKSGLPSDRFSAERTGGSVSTLTIQRTQQEDSAVYLCASSLAGVRTPNSPEQYFGPGTRLTVT.

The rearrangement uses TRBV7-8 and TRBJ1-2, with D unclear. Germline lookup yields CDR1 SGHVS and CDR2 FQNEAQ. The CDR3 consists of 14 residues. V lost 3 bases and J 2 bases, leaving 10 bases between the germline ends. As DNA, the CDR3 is TGTGCCAGCAGCTTTTCAGACAAAAACTATGGCTACACCTTC. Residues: CASSFSDKNYGYTF. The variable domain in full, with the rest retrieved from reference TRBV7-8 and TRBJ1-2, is GAGVSQSPRYKVAKRGQDVALRCDPISGHVSLFWYQQALGQGPEFLTYFQNEAQLDKSGLPSDRFFAERPEGSVSTLKIQRTQQEDSAVYLCASSFSDKNYGYTFGSGTRLTVV.

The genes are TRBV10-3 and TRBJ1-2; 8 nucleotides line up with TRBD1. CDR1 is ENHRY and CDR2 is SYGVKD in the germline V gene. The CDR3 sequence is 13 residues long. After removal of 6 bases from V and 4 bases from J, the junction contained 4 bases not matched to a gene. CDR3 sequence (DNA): TGTGCCATCAGATCACAGGGGGGCTATGGCTACACCTTC. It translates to CAIRSQGGYGYTF.

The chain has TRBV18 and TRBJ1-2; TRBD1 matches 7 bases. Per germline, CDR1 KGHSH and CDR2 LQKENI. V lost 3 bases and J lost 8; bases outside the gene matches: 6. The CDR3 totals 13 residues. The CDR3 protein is CASSPPTGNGYTF. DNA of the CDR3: TGTGCCAGCTCACCCCCGACAGGGAACGGCTACACCTTC.

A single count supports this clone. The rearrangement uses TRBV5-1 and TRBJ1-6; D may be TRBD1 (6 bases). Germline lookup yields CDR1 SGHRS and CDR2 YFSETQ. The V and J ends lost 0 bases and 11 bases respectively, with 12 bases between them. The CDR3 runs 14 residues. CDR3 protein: CASSLGQGSTPLHF. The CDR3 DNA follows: TGCGCCAGCAGCTTGGGGCAGGGGAGTACACCCCTCCACTTT.

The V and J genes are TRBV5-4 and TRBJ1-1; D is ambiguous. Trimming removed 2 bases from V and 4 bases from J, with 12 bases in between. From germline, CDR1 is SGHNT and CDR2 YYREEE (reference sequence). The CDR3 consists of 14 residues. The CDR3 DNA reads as TGTGCCAGCAGCTTAGGGCTCCTACGCACTGAAGCTTTCTTT. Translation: CASSLGLLRTEAFF.

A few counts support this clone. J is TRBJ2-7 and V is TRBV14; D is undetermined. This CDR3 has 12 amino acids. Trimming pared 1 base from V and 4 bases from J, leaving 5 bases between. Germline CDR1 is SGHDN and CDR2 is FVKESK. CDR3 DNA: TGTGCCAGCAGCCAAGGTGGATACGAGCAGTACTTC. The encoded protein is CASSQGGYEQYF.

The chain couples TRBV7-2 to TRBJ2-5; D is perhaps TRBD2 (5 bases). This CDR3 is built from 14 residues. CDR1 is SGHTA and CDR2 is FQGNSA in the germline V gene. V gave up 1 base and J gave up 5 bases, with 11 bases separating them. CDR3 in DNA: TGTGCCAGCAGCTTAGGGCGGGTGGCGGAGACCCAGTACTTC. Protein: CASSLGRVAETQYF.

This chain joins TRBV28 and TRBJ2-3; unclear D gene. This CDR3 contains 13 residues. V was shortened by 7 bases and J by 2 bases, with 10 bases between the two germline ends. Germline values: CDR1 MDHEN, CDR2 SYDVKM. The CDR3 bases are TGTGCCAGCATTGGGTCCGTCACAGATACGCAGTATTTT. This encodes CASIGSVTDTQYF. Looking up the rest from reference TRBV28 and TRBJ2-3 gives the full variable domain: DVKVTQSSRYLVKRTGEKVFLECVQDMDHENMFWYRQDPGLGLRLIYFSYDVKMKEKGDIPEGYSVSREKKERFSLILESASTNQTSMYLCASIGSVTDTQYFGPGTRLTVL.

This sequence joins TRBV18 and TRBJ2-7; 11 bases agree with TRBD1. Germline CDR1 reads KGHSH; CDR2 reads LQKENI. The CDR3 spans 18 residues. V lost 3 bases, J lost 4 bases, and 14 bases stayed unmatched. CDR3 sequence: CASSPLGGFGQGAYEQYF. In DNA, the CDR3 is TGTGCCAGCTCACCTTTAGGAGGTTTTGGACAGGGGGCTTACGAGCAGTACTTC.

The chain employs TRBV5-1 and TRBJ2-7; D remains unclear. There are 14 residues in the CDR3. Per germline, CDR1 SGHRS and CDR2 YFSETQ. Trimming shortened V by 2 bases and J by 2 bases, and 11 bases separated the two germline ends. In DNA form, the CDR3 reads TGCGCCAGCAGCTTAGAAAAAAATACCTACGAGCAGTACTTC. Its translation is CASSLEKNTYEQYF.

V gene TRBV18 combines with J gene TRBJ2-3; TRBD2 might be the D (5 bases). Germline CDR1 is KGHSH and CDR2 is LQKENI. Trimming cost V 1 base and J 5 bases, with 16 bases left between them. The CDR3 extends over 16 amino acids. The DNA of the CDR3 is TGTGCCAGCTCACCACGGGGTGGGGAGCCTCGAGATACGCAGTATTTT. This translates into CASSPRGGEPRDTQYF.

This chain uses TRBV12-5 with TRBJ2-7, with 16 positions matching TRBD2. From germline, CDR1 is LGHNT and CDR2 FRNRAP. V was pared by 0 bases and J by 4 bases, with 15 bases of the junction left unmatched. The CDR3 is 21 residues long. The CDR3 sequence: CASGLVLLPGLAGGAAYEQYF. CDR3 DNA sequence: TGTGCTAGTGGTTTGGTCCTCCTCCCGGGACTAGCGGGAGGGGCTGCTTACGAGCAGTACTTC.

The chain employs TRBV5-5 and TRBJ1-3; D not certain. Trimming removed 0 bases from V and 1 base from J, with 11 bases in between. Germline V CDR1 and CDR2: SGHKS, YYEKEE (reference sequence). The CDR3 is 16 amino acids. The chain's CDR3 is CASSLAAAYSGNTIYF. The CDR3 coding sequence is TGTGCCAGCAGCTTGGCCGCGGCGTATTCTGGAAACACCATATATTTT. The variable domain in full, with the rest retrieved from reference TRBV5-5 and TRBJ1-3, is DAGVTQSPTHLIKTRGQQVTLRCSPISGHKSVSWYQQVLGQGPQFIFQYYEKEERGRGNFPDRFSARQFPNYSSELNVNALLLGDSALYLCASSLAAAYSGNTIYFGEGSWLTVV.

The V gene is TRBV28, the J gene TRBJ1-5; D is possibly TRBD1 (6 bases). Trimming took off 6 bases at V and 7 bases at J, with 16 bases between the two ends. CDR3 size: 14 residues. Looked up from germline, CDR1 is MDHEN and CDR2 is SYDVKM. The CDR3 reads CASSPWGAEQPQHF. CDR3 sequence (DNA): TGTGCCAGCAGCCCATGGGGGGCAGAGCAGCCCCAGCATTTT. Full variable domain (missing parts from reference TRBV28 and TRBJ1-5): DVKVTQSSRYLVKRTGEKVFLECVQDMDHENMFWYRQDPGLGLRLIYFSYDVKMKEKGDIPEGYSVSREKKERFSLILESASTNQTSMYLCASSPWGAEQPQHFGDGTRLSIL.

The CDR3 protein is CASSRSYRTEAFF. The CDR3 bases are TGTGCCAGTAGTCGCTCCTATAGGACTGAAGCTTTCTTT. The V gene is TRBV19, the J gene TRBJ1-1; no reliable D call. There are 13 residues in the CDR3. Trimming left V 5 bases short and J 5 bases short, with 12 bases between. In germline, CDR1 is LNHDA, CDR2 SQIVND (reference sequence).

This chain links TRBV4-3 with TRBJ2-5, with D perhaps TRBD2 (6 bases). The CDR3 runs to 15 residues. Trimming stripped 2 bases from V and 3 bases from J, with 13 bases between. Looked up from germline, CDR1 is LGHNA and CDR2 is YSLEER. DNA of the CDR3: TGCGCCAGCAGCCAAACCGGGACTCCTAAAGAGACCCAGTACTTC. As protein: CASSQTGTPKETQYF.

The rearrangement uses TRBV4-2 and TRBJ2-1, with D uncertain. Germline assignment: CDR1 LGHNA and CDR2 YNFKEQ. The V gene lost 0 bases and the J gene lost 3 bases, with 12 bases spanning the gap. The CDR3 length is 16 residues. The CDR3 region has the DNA TGTGCCAGCAGCCAAGAGAGTGGGATTGGCTACAATGAGCAGTTCTTC. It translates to CASSQESGIGYNEQFF.

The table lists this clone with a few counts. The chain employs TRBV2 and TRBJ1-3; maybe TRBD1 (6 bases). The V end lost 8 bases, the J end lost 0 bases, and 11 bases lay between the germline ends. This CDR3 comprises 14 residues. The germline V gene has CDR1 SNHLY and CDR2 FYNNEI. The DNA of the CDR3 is TGTGCCAGCCGTCAGGGGAGCTCTGGAAACACCATATATTTT. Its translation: CASRQGSSGNTIYF.